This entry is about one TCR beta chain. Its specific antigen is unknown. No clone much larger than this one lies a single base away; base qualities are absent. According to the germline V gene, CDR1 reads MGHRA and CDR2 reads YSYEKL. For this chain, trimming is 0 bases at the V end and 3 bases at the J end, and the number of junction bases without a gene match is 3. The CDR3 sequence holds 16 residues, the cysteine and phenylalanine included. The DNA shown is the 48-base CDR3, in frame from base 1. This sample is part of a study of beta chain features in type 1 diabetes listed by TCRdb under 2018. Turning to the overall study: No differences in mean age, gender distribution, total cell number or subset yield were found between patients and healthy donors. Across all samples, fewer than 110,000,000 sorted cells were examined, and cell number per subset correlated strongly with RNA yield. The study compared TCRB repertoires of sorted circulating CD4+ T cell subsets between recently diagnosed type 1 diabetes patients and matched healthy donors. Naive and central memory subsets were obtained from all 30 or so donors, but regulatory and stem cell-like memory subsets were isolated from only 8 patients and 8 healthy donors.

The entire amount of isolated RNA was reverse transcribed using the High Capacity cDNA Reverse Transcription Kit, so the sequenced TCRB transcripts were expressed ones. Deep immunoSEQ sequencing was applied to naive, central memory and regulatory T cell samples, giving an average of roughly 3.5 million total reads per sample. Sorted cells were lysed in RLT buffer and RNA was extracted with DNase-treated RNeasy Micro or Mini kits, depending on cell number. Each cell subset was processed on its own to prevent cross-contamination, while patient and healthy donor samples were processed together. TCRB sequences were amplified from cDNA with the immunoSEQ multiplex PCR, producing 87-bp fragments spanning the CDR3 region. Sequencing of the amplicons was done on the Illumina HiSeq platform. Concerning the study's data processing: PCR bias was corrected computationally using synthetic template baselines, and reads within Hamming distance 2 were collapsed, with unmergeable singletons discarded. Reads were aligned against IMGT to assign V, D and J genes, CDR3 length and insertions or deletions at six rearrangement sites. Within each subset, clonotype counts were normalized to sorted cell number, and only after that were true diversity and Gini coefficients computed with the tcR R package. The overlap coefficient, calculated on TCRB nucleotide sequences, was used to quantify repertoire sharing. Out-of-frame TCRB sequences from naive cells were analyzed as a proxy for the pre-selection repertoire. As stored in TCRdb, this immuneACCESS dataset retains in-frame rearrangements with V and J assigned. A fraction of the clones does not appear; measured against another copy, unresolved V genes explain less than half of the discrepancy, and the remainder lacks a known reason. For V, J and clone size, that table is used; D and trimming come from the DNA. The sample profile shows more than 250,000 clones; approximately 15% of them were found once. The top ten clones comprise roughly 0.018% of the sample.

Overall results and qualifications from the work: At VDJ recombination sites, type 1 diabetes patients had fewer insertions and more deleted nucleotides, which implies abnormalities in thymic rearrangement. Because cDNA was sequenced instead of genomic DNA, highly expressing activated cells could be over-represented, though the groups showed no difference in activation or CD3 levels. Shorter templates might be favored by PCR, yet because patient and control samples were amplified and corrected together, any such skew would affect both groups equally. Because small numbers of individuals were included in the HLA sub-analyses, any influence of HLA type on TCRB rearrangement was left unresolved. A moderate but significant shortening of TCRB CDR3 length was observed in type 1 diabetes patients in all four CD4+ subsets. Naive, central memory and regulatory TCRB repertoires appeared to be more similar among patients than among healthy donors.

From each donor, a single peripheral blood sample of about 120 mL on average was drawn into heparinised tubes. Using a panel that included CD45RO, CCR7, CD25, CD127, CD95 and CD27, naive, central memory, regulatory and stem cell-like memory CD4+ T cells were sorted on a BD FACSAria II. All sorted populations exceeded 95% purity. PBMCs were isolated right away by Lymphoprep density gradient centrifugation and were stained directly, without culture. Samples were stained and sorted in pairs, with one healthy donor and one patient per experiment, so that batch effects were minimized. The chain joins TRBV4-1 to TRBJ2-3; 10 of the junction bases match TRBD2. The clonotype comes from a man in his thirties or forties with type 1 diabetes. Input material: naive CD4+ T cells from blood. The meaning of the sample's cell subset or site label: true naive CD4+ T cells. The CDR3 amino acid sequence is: CASSQETSGNTDTQYF. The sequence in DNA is TGCGCCAGCAGCCAAGAAACTAGCGGGAATACAGATACGCAGTATTTT.